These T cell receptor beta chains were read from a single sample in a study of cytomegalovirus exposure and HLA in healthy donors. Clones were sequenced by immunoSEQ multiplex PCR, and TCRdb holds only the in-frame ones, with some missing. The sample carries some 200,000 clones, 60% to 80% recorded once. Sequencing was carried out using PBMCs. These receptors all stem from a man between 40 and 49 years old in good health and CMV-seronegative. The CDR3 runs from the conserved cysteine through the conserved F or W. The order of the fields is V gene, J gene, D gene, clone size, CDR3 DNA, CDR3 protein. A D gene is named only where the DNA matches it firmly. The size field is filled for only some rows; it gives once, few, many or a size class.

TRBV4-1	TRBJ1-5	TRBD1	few	TGCGCCAGCAGCCAACAGGGGGCCAGTCAGCCCCAGCATTTT	CASSQQGASQPQHF
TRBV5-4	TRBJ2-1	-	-	TGTGCCAGCACTCAGGGAAGGGCAGAGGTCAATGAGCAGTTCTTC	CASTQGRAEVNEQFF
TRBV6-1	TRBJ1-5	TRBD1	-	TGTGCCAGCAGTGACCCAGACAGGGGCTATCAGCCCCAGCATTTT	CASSDPDRGYQPQHF
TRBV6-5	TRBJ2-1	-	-	TGTGCCAGCAGTCCACTAGTGGAGGCCTACAATGAGCAGTTCTTC	CASSPLVEAYNEQFF
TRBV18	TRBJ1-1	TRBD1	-	TGTGCCAGCTCACCGATGGACAGGGGGAAAGACACTGAAGCTTTCTTT	CASSPMDRGKDTEAFF
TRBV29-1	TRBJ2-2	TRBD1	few	TGCAGCGCTAGACAGGGGGCCGGGGAGCTGTTTTTT	CSARQGAGELFF
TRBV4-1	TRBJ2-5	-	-	TGCGCCAGCAGCCAAGCCTGGCCAATGTCGAAGGAGACCCAGTACTTC	CASSQAWPMSKETQYF
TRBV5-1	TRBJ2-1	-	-	TGCGCCAGCAGCTTGGCCGGGATTGAGCAGTTCTTC	CASSLAGIEQFF
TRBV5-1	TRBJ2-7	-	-	TGCGCCAGCAGCCGCCAGGGGTCAATGTCCTACGAGCAGTACTTC	CASSRQGSMSYEQYF
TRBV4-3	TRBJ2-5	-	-	TGCGCCAGCAGCCAAGTCAGTGGAGAGACCCAGTACTTC	CASSQVSGETQYF
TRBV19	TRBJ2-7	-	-	TGTGCCAGTAGTATCGGGACATACGAGCAGTACTTC	CASSIGTYEQYF
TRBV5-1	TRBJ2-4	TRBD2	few	TGCGCCAGAGGGACGGAGCGGGAGTCGGGAAACATTCAGTACTTC	CARGTERESGNIQYF
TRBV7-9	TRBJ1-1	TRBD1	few	TGTGCCAGCAGCTCCGGACAGGACACTGAAGCTTTCTTT	CASSSGQDTEAFF
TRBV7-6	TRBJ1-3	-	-	TGTGCCAGCAGCTTCGGAGTTAGCTCTGGAAACACCATATATTTT	CASSFGVSSGNTIYF
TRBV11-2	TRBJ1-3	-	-	TGTGCCAGCAGCTTAGTGAGAGGCTCTGGAAACACCATATATTTT	CASSLVRGSGNTIYF
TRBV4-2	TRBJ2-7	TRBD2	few	TGTGCCAGCAGCCGTCATTCTAGCGGGAGTCCCCGCTTCACCTACGAGCAGTACTTC	CASSRHSSGSPRFTYEQYF
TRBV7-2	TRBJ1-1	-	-	TGTGCCAGCAGCCGTTCGGGGATGAACACTGAAGCTTTCTTT	CASSRSGMNTEAFF
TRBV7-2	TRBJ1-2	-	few	TGTGCCAGCAGCCCCGGGGTCCAATATGGCTACACCTTC	CASSPGVQYGYTF
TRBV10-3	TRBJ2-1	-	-	TGTGCCATCAGTGAGTGGGGTCCCGGACGGGGAGCAAGATCCTACAATGAGCAGTTCTTC	CAISEWGPGRGARSYNEQFF
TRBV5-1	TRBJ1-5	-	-	TGCGCCAGCAGCTTGGAAGGAGGGGATCAGCCCCAGCATTTT	CASSLEGGDQPQHF
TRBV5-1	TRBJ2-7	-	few	TGCGCCAGCAGCTTGGAAGCAGGGTCCGTCGAGCAGTACTTC	CASSLEAGSVEQYF
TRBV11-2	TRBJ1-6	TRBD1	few	TGTGCCAGCAGCTTCGCCGGACAGGGTAATTCACCCCTCCACTTT	CASSFAGQGNSPLHF
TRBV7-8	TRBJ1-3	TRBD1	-	TGTGCCAGCAGCGGGACAGCCTCTGGAAACACCATATATTTT	CASSGTASGNTIYF
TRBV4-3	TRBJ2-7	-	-	TGCGCCAGCAGCCAAGAGAGTAGCTCCTATGAGCAGTACTTC	CASSQESSSYEQYF
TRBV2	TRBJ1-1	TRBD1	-	TGTGCCAGCACCTTCGGACAGGGGGCGGTAGGCGAAGCTTTCTTT	CASTFGQGAVGEAFF
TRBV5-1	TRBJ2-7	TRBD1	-	TGCGCCAGCAGTTATGCCGGGACAGGGGGCCACGAGCAGTACTTC	CASSYAGTGGHEQYF
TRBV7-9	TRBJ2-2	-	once	TGTGCCAGCAGCTTAGCCACTAACACCGGGGAGCTGTTTTTT	CASSLATNTGELFF
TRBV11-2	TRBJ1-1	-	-	TGTGCCAGCAGGGCGACAGTTACTGAAGCTTTCTTT	CASRATVTEAFF
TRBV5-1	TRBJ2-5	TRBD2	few	TGCGCCAGCCGGGAGGGGTGGGAGCAGTACTTC	CASREGWEQYF